Listed below are T cell receptor beta chains from one sample, sequenced in a study of T-cell memory formation after mild COVID-19. TCRdb itself ran the 5' RACE reads through MiXCR, one entry per CDR3 protein. Altogether about 310,000 distinct CDR3 sequences are present, more than 15% being singletons, with the ten largest covering 22%. Sequencing was done on a sample of PBMCs or a T cell subset sorted from them (not recorded which). These receptors all come from a man aged 18-30 years who had mild COVID-19 (a few samples of this study predate the infection). Cell type and time point are not known. The CDR3 runs from the conserved cysteine through the conserved F or W. Fields, in order: D gene, clone size, J gene, CDR3 length, V gene, CDR3 DNA, CDR3 protein. D genes are given only for firm matches. Only some rows state a clone size, as once, few, many or a class for expanded clones.

TRBD2 few TRBJ2-3 16 TRBV10-3 TGTGCCATCAGCGGGGGGAGACTAGCGGGCACAGATACGCAGTATTTT CAISGGRLAGTDTQYF
TRBD1 NA TRBJ1-2 13 TRBV6-1 TGTGCCAGCAGTGAAGGCTGGACAGGGGGCTCCTTCTTC CASSEGWTGGSFF
TRBD1 few TRBJ2-5 15 TRBV5-1 TGCGCCAGCAGTCGCCAGGGGGCAGGTCAAGAGACCCAGTACTTC CASSRQGAGQETQYF
TRBD2 NA TRBJ2-1 13 TRBV11-2 TGTGCCAGCAGCTTAGAACTAGCGAATGAGCAGTTCTTC CASSLELANEQFF
NA NA TRBJ2-3 15 TRBV13 TGTGCCAGCAGCTTAGTCGGCAGGGCTCCCGATACGCAGTATTTT CASSLVGRAPDTQYF
TRBD1 NA TRBJ2-2 17 TRBV27 TGTGCCAGCAGTACGAGGGACAGCGGAACTAACACCGGGGAGCTGTTTTTT CASSTRDSGTNTGELFF
TRBD2 few TRBJ2-3 19 TRBV24-1 TGTGCCACCAGTGATTCCGGGACTAGCGGGGGGGCTGGCACAGATACGCAGTATTTT CATSDSGTSGGAGTDTQYF
NA many TRBJ1-2 13 TRBV5-1 TGCGCCAGCAGCTTGGAAAGGGACTATGGCTACACCTTC CASSLERDYGYTF
NA few TRBJ2-5 13 TRBV29-1 TGCAGCGTTGAAAGGCAGGTCAAGGAGACCCAGTACTTC CSVERQVKETQYF
NA NA TRBJ2-5 16 TRBV7-3 TGTGCCAGCAGACTAGGACAAGACAACACCCAAGAGACCCAGTACTTC CASRLGQDNTQETQYF
TRBD2 many TRBJ2-1 16 TRBV29-1 TGCAGCGTTGTGAGTGGGGGAGGGTACGTCGACAATGAGCAGTTCTTC CSVVSGGGYVDNEQFF
TRBD2 few TRBJ2-5 15 TRBV4-1 TGCGCCAGCAGCCAAGGAGGTAGCGGGCAAGAGACCCAGTACTTC CASSQGGSGQETQYF
NA NA TRBJ1-2 14 TRBV19 TGTGCCAGTAGTATAACCGCACAGAACTATGGCTACACCTTC CASSITAQNYGYTF
NA few TRBJ2-2 14 TRBV7-2 TGTGCCAGCAGTCCTCCTTCGAACACCGGGGAGCTGTTTTTT CASSPPSNTGELFF
TRBD2 NA TRBJ2-5 18 TRBV9 TGTGCCAGCAGCGCAGGAGTTACCGGGACTAGCGAAGGAGAGACCCAGTACTTC CASSAGVTGTSEGETQYF
TRBD2 NA TRBJ2-1 14 TRBV15 TGTGCCACCAGCAGGGGACTAGCGGACAATGAGCAGTTCTTC CATSRGLADNEQFF
NA NA TRBJ2-2 15 TRBV6-5 TGTGCCAGCAGTTGGGAACTCGCGAACACCGGGGAGCTGTTTTTT CASSWELANTGELFF
NA NA TRBJ2-3 14 TRBV12-3/TRBV12-4 TGTGCCAGCAGACCCAGGGGGGGCCCAGATACGCAGTATTTT CASRPRGGPDTQYF
NA few TRBJ2-3 14 TRBV7-8 TGTGCCAGCAGCCCGGGCAGTAGCACAGATACGCAGTATTTT CASSPGSSTDTQYF
NA NA TRBJ2-5 15 TRBV4-2 TGTGCCAGCAGCCAAGGGAGTATGGGGGAGGAGACCCAGTACTTC CASSQGSMGEETQYF
NA few TRBJ2-3 14 TRBV28 TGTGCCAGCAGTTTAACCGGAGGGTGGAATACGCAGTATTTT CASSLTGGWNTQYF
NA many TRBJ1-1 13 TRBV12-3/TRBV12-4 TGTGCCAGCAGTTTAGGGGCGGTCGCTGAAGCTTTCTTT CASSLGAVAEAFF
NA few TRBJ2-3 13 TRBV6-2/TRBV6-3 TGTGCCAGCAGCGCAATCCCCCCCGGCACGCAGTATTTT CASSAIPPGTQYF
NA NA TRBJ1-1 14 TRBV9 TGTGCCAGCAGCCCTCGACAGAAAAACACTGAAGCTTTCTTT CASSPRQKNTEAFF
TRBD2 NA TRBJ2-1 17 TRBV11-1 TGTGCCAGCAGCCTTCGGAAAGGGACTAATCCCTACAATGAGCAGTTCTTC CASSLRKGTNPYNEQFF
NA NA TRBJ1-5 12 TRBV24-1 TGTGCCACCAGTGATCTCAATCAGCCCCAGCATTTT CATSDLNQPQHF
TRBD1 many TRBJ1-5 16 TRBV7-2 TGTGCCAGCAGCTTAGGGCACAGGGGGCTAGGTCAGCCCCAGCATTTT CASSLGHRGLGQPQHF
NA NA TRBJ2-1 14 TRBV7-2 TGTGCCAGCAGCTTGCCCTACAAAGGGGAAGAGCAGTTCTTC CASSLPYKGEEQFF
NA NA TRBJ2-3 11 TRBV12-3/TRBV12-4 TGTGCCACCTCAGGGGCAGATACGCAGTATTTT CATSGADTQYF
NA NA TRBJ1-5 13 TRBV6-1 TGTGCCAGCAGTAGCGACAGCCCTCAGCCCCAGCATTTT CASSSDSPQPQHF
NA NA TRBJ1-4 13 TRBV20-1 TGCAGTGCTGCCAGGGTATGGGACGAAAAACTGTTTTTT CSAARVWDEKLFF
TRBD1 few TRBJ2-5 13 TRBV6-1 TGTGCCGGAAGTAGGGGGCGCGCAGAGACCCAGTACTTC CAGSRGRAETQYF
TRBD2 NA TRBJ2-1 17 TRBV4-2 TGTGCCAGCAGCCAAGATCGGCTAGCGGGGACCTACAATGAGCAGTTCTTC CASSQDRLAGTYNEQFF
NA few TRBJ2-2 14 TRBV29-1 TGCAGCGTTGGCATTCTAGGGAACACCGGGGAGCTGTTTTTT CSVGILGNTGELFF
NA few TRBJ1-1 15 TRBV7-9 TGTGCCAGCAGCCCGTTCCGGGGTTCGGGCACTGAAGCTTTCTTT CASSPFRGSGTEAFF
TRBD2 NA TRBJ2-5 14 TRBV5-1 TGCGCCAGCAGCGTGGGACTAGCGGGAGAGACCCAGTACTTC CASSVGLAGETQYF
NA few TRBJ2-2 13 TRBV7-8 TGTGCCAGCAGCTTAGGGGCTTTCGGGGAGCTGTTTTTT CASSLGAFGELFF
NA few TRBJ2-7 13 TRBV12-3/TRBV12-4 TGTGCCAGCAGTCGAGGGGCGGTCTACGAGCAGTACTTC CASSRGAVYEQYF
NA medium-sized TRBJ2-3 16 TRBV7-6 TGTGCCAGCAGCCCCACGGGTCGCGGGGGCACAGATACGCAGTATTTT CASSPTGRGGTDTQYF
TRBD1 NA TRBJ2-3 12 TRBV12-3/TRBV12-4 TGTGCCAGCAGTTATGACAGGGGGCGCGAGTATTTT CASSYDRGREYF
NA NA TRBJ1-2 12 TRBV2 TGTGCCACCCGAACGACTCGTAATGGCTACACCTTC CATRTTRNGYTF
NA few TRBJ2-5 15 TRBV4-2 TGTGCCAGCAGCCAAGATCAGGGGGGGCGGGAGACCCAGTACTTC CASSQDQGGRETQYF
NA NA TRBJ1-1 13 TRBV28 TGTGCCAGCAGGGGACACCGCGACACTGAAGCTTTCTTT CASRGHRDTEAFF
NA few TRBJ2-1 16 TRBV5-1 TGCGCCAGCAGCTTGTCTGAATGGGAATCCTACAATGAGCAGTTCTTC CASSLSEWESYNEQFF
NA few TRBJ1-5 14 TRBV12-3/TRBV12-4 TGTGCCAGCAGTCGTTTAGGTACCGCCCAGCCCCAGCATTTT CASSRLGTAQPQHF
TRBD1 NA TRBJ1-2 14 TRBV7-9 TGTGCCAGCAGCCGAGAAACAGGGGTGCGGGGCTACACCTTC CASSRETGVRGYTF
NA NA TRBJ1-1 14 TRBV27 TGTGCCAGCAGTTTTTTAGGGGCGCGGACTGAAGCTTTCTTT CASSFLGARTEAFF
NA few TRBJ2-2 13 TRBV7-9 TGTGCCAGCAGCTCGGACTTCGGCGGGGAGCTGTTTTTT CASSSDFGGELFF
NA few TRBJ1-4 15 TRBV5-1 TGCGCCAGCAGCCCGGCGACAGCGCGGAATGAAAAACTGTTTTTT CASSPATARNEKLFF
NA NA TRBJ2-3 15 TRBV12-3/TRBV12-4 TGTGCCAGCAGTTTAACCGGCAGGGGGGCAGATACGCAGTATTTT CASSLTGRGADTQYF
NA NA TRBJ1-5 18 TRBV28 TGTGCCAGCAGCCATAGGTTGGGGTCGGGCAATAGCAATCAGCCCCAGCATTTT CASSHRLGSGNSNQPQHF
NA NA TRBJ2-3 13 TRBV7-2 TGTGCCAGCAGCTCTGTAGAGAGGGATACGCAGTATTTT CASSSVERDTQYF
TRBD2 NA TRBJ2-1 18 TRBV27 TGTGCCAGCAGTTTACTCTCTAGCGGGGGGGCCTCGTACAATGAGCAGTTCTTC CASSLLSSGGASYNEQFF